The 9 T cell receptor beta chains reported below all come from one sample, sequenced in a study of graft-versus-host responses after intestinal transplantation. No antigen is known for these receptors. Only in-frame clones appear in the TCRdb table, and some are missing; sequencing was by immunoSEQ multiplex PCR. The repertoire has 130,000 or so clones, 85% to 95% of them found once; the top ten carry over 0.15%. This specimen consisted of unstimulated CD4+ T cells sorted from spleen or lymph node cells, obtained before intestinal transplant. These receptors came from a human donor who received an intestinal transplant.

This clone is a singleton in its sample. The rearrangement links TRBV6-5 to TRBJ1-1, with a weak D call TRBD1 (5 bases). With 2 bases removed from V and 7 bases from J, the gap between germline ends came to 8 bases. Germline lookup yields CDR1 MNHEY and CDR2 SVGAGI. This CDR3 is 12 amino acids long. For the CDR3, the DNA is TGTGCCAGCAGTTACCGGCAGGGTGAAGCTTTCTTT. Protein product: CASSYRQGEAFF.

V usage is TRBV30 and J usage is TRBJ1-6; 8 nucleotides line up with TRBD1. Germline loops: CDR1 GTSNPN, CDR2 SVGIG (reference sequence). CDR3 length: 14 amino acids. The junction had 11 bases not matched to a gene; V was cut back by 3 bases and J by 13 bases. The CDR3 DNA reads TGTGCCTGGAGGGAGGGACAGGACCTTGTTCCCCTCCACTTT. It is translated as CAWREGQDLVPLHF.

The chain joins TRBV18 to TRBJ1-1; no reliable D call. Per germline, CDR1 KGHSH and CDR2 LQKENI. The V end was cut by 2 bases, the J end by 8 bases, with 12 bases between. The length of the CDR3 is 13 residues. CDR3 in amino acids: CASSPSGMGEAFF. The CDR3 nucleotides read TGTGCCAGCTCACCATCGGGCATGGGGGAAGCTTTCTTT.

The J gene is TRBJ2-5, the V gene TRBV5-1; D is possibly TRBD2 (6 bases). V lost 0 bases and J 5 bases, leaving 8 bases between the germline ends. CDR1 and CDR2 from the germline V gene are SGHRS and YFSETQ. CDR3 length: 13 amino acids. CDR3 sequence reads: CASSLGGAETQYF. The DNA of the CDR3 is TGCGCCAGCAGCTTGGGCGGGGCGGAGACCCAGTACTTC.

The sample holds one count of this clone. The chain has TRBV19 and TRBJ2-5; possible D gene TRBD2, 5 bases. Germline V CDR1 and CDR2: LNHDA, SQIVND (reference sequence). The CDR3 has 14 amino acids. V dropped 3 bases and J dropped 4 bases, with 12 bases sitting between them. CDR3 in DNA: TGTGCCAGTAGTATCGCCCAAGGAGGAGAGACCCAGTACTTC. Its translation: CASSIAQGGETQYF. Full variable domain (missing parts from reference TRBV19 and TRBJ2-5): DGGITQSPKYLFRKEGQNVTLSCEQNLNHDAMYWYRQDPGQGLRLIYYSQIVNDFQKGDIAEGYSVSREKKESFPLTVTSAQKNPTAFYLCASSIAQGGETQYFGPGTRLLVL.

V usage is TRBV11-1 and J usage is TRBJ2-5, with D possibly TRBD1 on 5 matching bases. With 4 bases removed from V and 2 bases from J, the gap between germline ends came to 23 bases. Looked up from germline, CDR1 is SGHAT and CDR2 is FQDESV (reference sequence). The CDR3 loop spans 18 amino acids. CDR3 nucleotides: TGTGCCAGCAGCTCCGGCGTCCCAGGGTGGAGCCAACAAGAGACCCAGTACTTC. This gives the protein CASSSGVPGWSQQETQYF.

This rearrangement joins TRBV9 to TRBJ2-7, with D possibly called TRBD1 or TRBD2 (6 bases each). V dropped 4 bases and J dropped 6 bases, with 23 bases sitting between them. Germline V gene data show CDR1 as SGDLS and CDR2 as YYNGEE. The CDR3 has 16 amino acids. The CDR3 DNA follows: TGTGCCAGCAGCCCCTACCCTAGCAGGGGAGGATCCGAGCAGTACTTC. It is translated as CASSPYPSRGGSEQYF.

The CDR3: CASSWGQNYGYTF. CDR3 DNA sequence: TGTGCCAGCAGCTGGGGACAGAACTATGGCTACACCTTC. The rearrangement joins TRBV7-2 to TRBJ1-2, with TRBD1 matching 7 bases. The CDR3 length is 13 residues. V lost 4 bases to trimming and J lost 2 bases; unmatched junction nucleotides: 1. Germline assignment: CDR1 SGHTA and CDR2 FQGNSA.

This clone showed up just once. Here the CDR3 DNA reads TGTGCCAGTAGTAACAGGGGCAGGGAGGCTTTCTTT. This translates into CASSNRGREAFF. The V gene is TRBV19, the J gene TRBJ1-1, with TRBD1 matching 7 bases. Germline assignment: CDR1 LNHDA and CDR2 SQIVND (reference sequence). CDR3 length: 12 residues. The V and J ends lost 4 bases and 11 bases, in that order; junction bases with no gene match: 7.